Listed below are T cell receptor beta chains from one sample, sequenced in a study of T cell changes during pregnancy in multiple sclerosis. TCRdb keeps only in-frame clones here, not all; method: immunoSEQ multiplex PCR. The repertoire holds some 100,000 clones, with approximately 94% as singletons. The sequences come from peripheral blood, collected in the second trimester of pregnancy. The receptors come from a female donor with multiple sclerosis, enrolled in a pregnancy study. Both conserved end residues are part of each CDR3. The D gene is left open where the match is weak. Not all rows give a size; the values are once, few, many and, for expanded clones, a class.

V gene: TRBV19
clone size: .
D gene: TRBD1
CDR3 protein: CASSITGQGGETQYF

V gene: TRBV27
clone size: .
D gene: .
CDR3 protein: CASARGSGNQPQHF

V gene: TRBV5-4
clone size: .
D gene: TRBD2
CDR3 protein: CASSEGPLAREQFF

V gene: TRBV2
clone size: .
D gene: TRBD2
CDR3 protein: CASSGARGGTDTQYF

V gene: TRBV11-2
clone size: once
D gene: TRBD1
CDR3 protein: CASSLAGGAEPQHF

V gene: TRBV5-4
clone size: once
D gene: TRBD1
CDR3 protein: CASSLQGHSGNTIYF

V gene: TRBV19
clone size: .
D gene: .
CDR3 protein: CASSIAGARVAFF

V gene: TRBV19
clone size: .
D gene: TRBD1
CDR3 protein: CASSDRAGEKLFF

V gene: TRBV19
clone size: .
D gene: TRBD1
CDR3 protein: CASSIGDRWVQPQHF

V gene: TRBV11-2
clone size: .
D gene: TRBD1
CDR3 protein: CASSQTGQGGYGYTF

V gene: TRBV29-1
clone size: .
D gene: .
CDR3 protein: CSVAGRQRDIQYF

V gene: TRBV6-1
clone size: .
D gene: TRBD2
CDR3 protein: CASRALGRAVDTQYF

V gene: TRBV5-1
clone size: .
D gene: TRBD2
CDR3 protein: CASSFAFSGRARETQYF

V gene: TRBV29-1
clone size: .
D gene: TRBD2
CDR3 protein: CSVDKSNSGSYNEQFF

V gene: TRBV7-9
clone size: .
D gene: TRBD1
CDR3 protein: CASSLRTGYYGYTF

V gene: TRBV7-9
clone size: .
D gene: .
CDR3 protein: CASSTTGYEQFF

V gene: TRBV2
clone size: .
D gene: TRBD2
CDR3 protein: CASRVAGEQFF

V gene: TRBV7-2
clone size: .
D gene: .
CDR3 protein: CASSLEQGRSGNTIYF

V gene: TRBV6-6
clone size: .
D gene: .
CDR3 protein: CASSYVQGRSYNEQFF

V gene: TRBV10-1
clone size: once
D gene: .
CDR3 protein: CASSESGITEAFF

V gene: TRBV30
clone size: .
D gene: TRBD1
CDR3 protein: CAWSGGTGITGELFF

V gene: TRBV30
clone size: .
D gene: TRBD1
CDR3 protein: CAWSVQGGEKQFF

V gene: TRBV19
clone size: .
D gene: TRBD1
CDR3 protein: CASSTDRGSDTEAFF

V gene: TRBV7-6
clone size: .
D gene: TRBD1
CDR3 protein: CASSSTGAGNTEAFF

V gene: TRBV28
clone size: .
D gene: .
CDR3 protein: CASSLLRGGINEKLFF

V gene: TRBV29-1
clone size: .
D gene: TRBD1
CDR3 protein: CSVTGTGGDTQYF

V gene: TRBV28
clone size: .
D gene: .
CDR3 protein: CASSLQGSYGYTF

V gene: TRBV6-6
clone size: .
D gene: .
CDR3 protein: CASNQQGPTYEQYF

V gene: TRBV9
clone size: .
D gene: .
CDR3 protein: CASSSRTSTDTQYF

V gene: TRBV5-6
clone size: .
D gene: .
CDR3 protein: CASSLTSAETQYF

V gene: TRBV9
clone size: .
D gene: TRBD1
CDR3 protein: CASSTYAGTGRRTGELFF

V gene: TRBV13
clone size: .
D gene: TRBD2
CDR3 protein: CASSLAAGGYEQYF

V gene: TRBV5-1
clone size: .
D gene: .
CDR3 protein: CASRESSPGNTIYF

V gene: TRBV19
clone size: .
D gene: .
CDR3 protein: CASSSGTNTGELFF

V gene: TRBV15
clone size: once
D gene: TRBD2
CDR3 protein: CATRLAGEETQYF

V gene: TRBV7-9
clone size: .
D gene: TRBD2
CDR3 protein: CASSLVGDTSGRAYEQYF

V gene: TRBV6-6
clone size: .
D gene: TRBD1
CDR3 protein: CASGRGQYAEAFF

V gene: TRBV5-6
clone size: .
D gene: .
CDR3 protein: CASSLVRRGPSYEQYF

V gene: TRBV6-6
clone size: .
D gene: .
CDR3 protein: CASRVRLATYNEQFF

V gene: TRBV7-3
clone size: .
D gene: TRBD2
CDR3 protein: CASSPRASGSGDTQYF

V gene: TRBV27
clone size: .
D gene: .
CDR3 protein: CASSLIGGTEAFF

V gene: TRBV6-5
clone size: .
D gene: TRBD1
CDR3 protein: CASSSGQINTGELFF

V gene: TRBV4-2
clone size: .
D gene: TRBD2
CDR3 protein: CASSQVELAGASYNEQFF

V gene: TRBV7-8
clone size: .
D gene: .
CDR3 protein: CASSRGGSSGNTIYF

V gene: TRBV9
clone size: .
D gene: .
CDR3 protein: CASSVGGGTGEAFF

V gene: TRBV6-5
clone size: .
D gene: .
CDR3 protein: CASRPGGVYGYTF

V gene: TRBV10-2
clone size: .
D gene: TRBD1
CDR3 protein: CASSRAGQGPYEQYF

V gene: TRBV7-2
clone size: .
D gene: .
CDR3 protein: CASSLDQANYEQYF

V gene: TRBV19
clone size: .
D gene: TRBD1
CDR3 protein: CASSARGTGLFSDYGYTF

V gene: TRBV4-2
clone size: .
D gene: .
CDR3 protein: CASSQDLGAGRSYEQYF

V gene: TRBV18
clone size: .
D gene: .
CDR3 protein: CASSPKTGPDQPQHF

V gene: TRBV28
clone size: .
D gene: TRBD2
CDR3 protein: CASSQGLAGVYSYNEQFF

V gene: TRBV30
clone size: .
D gene: .
CDR3 protein: CAWKEQMNTEAFF